These 16 T cell receptor beta chains originate from one sample sequenced in a study of shared clonotypes between healthy human individuals. Generated by immunoSEQ multiplex PCR, the TCRdb table keeps only in-frame clones and is missing some. There are 450,000 to 500,000 clones in the sample; about 72% occur only once, and 12% lies in the top ten. The specimen sequenced was PBMCs. These receptor sequences come from a woman aged 40 to 50 in good health. Some clones in this sample may be carry-over from other donors' samples.

This clone occurred once. This CDR3 is also generated by other DNA sequences in the sample. The chain is built from TRBV9 and TRBJ2-7; D might be TRBD1 (5 bases). The V end was cut by 0 bases, the J end by 6 bases, with 10 bases between. The CDR3 covers 13 residues. The germline CDR1 and CDR2 sequences are SGDLS and YYNGEE. The CDR3 bases are TGTGCCAGCAGCGTAGCAGGGTTCGGCGAGCAGTACTTC. It is translated as CASSVAGFGEQYF. Together with reference TRBV9 and TRBJ2-7, the CDR3 gives the full variable domain: DSGVTQTPKHLITATGQRVTLRCSPRSGDLSVYWYQQSLDQGLQFLIQYYNGEERAKGNILERFSAQQFPDLHSELNLSSLELGDSALYFCASSVAGFGEQYFGPGTRLTVT.

With regard to this clone: Additional DNA sequences in this sample encode the identical CDR3. The CDR3 region has the DNA TGTGCCTGGGGGAGTTCTGGAAACACCATATATTTT. Protein sequence: CAWGSSGNTIYF. The chain recombines TRBV30 with TRBJ1-3; no definite D call. Germline CDR1 and CDR2: GTSNPN and SVGIG (reference sequence). The V end lost 5 bases, the J end lost 1 base, and 6 bases lay between the germline ends. The CDR3 is 12 amino acids.

The chain has TRBV4-3 and TRBJ2-5; no clear D gene. The CDR3 totals 15 residues. Germline assignment: CDR1 LGHNA and CDR2 YSLEER. Trimming left V 0 bases short and J 3 bases short, with 11 bases between. The CDR3 is CASSQDFGQEETQYF. CDR3 coding DNA: TGCGCCAGCAGCCAAGACTTTGGTCAGGAAGAGACCCAGTACTTC.

The chain combines TRBV28 with TRBJ2-2; maybe TRBD2 (5 bases). The CDR3 runs to 16 residues. Between the trimmed V and J ends, which lost 6 bases and 3 bases, there was a span of 17 bases. From germline, CDR1 is MDHEN and CDR2 SYDVKM. The CDR3 DNA reads TGTGCCAGCAGAAAAGCGTCCGCGCGGGACACCGGGGAGCTGTTTTTT. Encoded protein: CASRKASARDTGELFF.

The chain combines TRBV7-9 with TRBJ2-7; 8 nucleotides align to TRBD1. The V segment lost 1 base and the J segment 2 bases; nucleotides outside the gene matches: 4. Germline V lookup: CDR1 SEHNR, CDR2 FQNEAQ (reference sequence). There are 15 residues in the CDR3. Here the CDR3 reads CASSLGTGSAYEQYF. CDR3 DNA sequence: TGTGCCAGCAGCTTAGGGACAGGGAGCGCCTACGAGCAGTACTTC. The full variable domain, its missing parts supplied by reference TRBV7-9 and TRBJ2-7, is DTGVSQNPRHKITKRGQNVTFRCDPISEHNRLYWYRQTLGQGPEFLTYFQNEAQLEKSRLLSDRFSAERPKGSFSTLEIQRTEQGDSAMYLCASSLGTGSAYEQYFGPGTRLTVT.

The rearrangement links TRBV5-1 to TRBJ2-3; no definite D call. The CDR3 extends over 16 amino acids. Per germline, CDR1 SGHRS and CDR2 YFSETQ. The germline V and J ends were trimmed by 0 bases and 0 bases, with 11 bases remaining between them. CDR3 nucleotides: TGCGCCAGCAGCTTGGCCCAGGTGCCCAGCACAGATACGCAGTATTTT. Protein product: CASSLAQVPSTDTQYF.

This clone was detected ten times or more. The chain links TRBV19 to TRBJ1-6; D is unresolved. CDR1 is LNHDA, CDR2 SQIVND, per germline (reference sequence). V dropped 8 bases and J dropped 2 bases, with 7 bases sitting between them. CDR3 length: 13 residues. The CDR3 protein is CASGGPYNSPLHF. CDR3 sequence (DNA): TGTGCCAGTGGCGGTCCCTATAATTCACCCCTCCACTTT.

The rearrangement uses TRBV6-1 and TRBJ2-7, with TRBD1 identical over 8 bases. The CDR3 length is 15 residues. The ends lost 6 bases at V and 2 bases at J; junction bases unmatched: 9. Germline V gives CDR1 MNHNS, CDR2 SASEGT. The CDR3 here is CASRPTGDFTYEQYF. CDR3 nucleotides: TGTGCCAGCAGGCCGACAGGGGACTTCACCTACGAGCAGTACTTC.

The chain recombines TRBV5-1 with TRBJ1-1; 11 bases match TRBD1. CDR1 and CDR2 (germline): SGHRS, YFSETQ. Unmatched junction bases numbered 21, after V lost 3 bases and J lost 11 bases. There are 18 residues in the CDR3. In nucleotides, the CDR3 is TGCGCCAGCAGCTCCGGTGCCCGGCCCGGGACAGGGGGAGGTTGGGCTTTCTTT. Translating it yields CASSSGARPGTGGGWAFF.

V and J are TRBV29-1 and TRBJ2-5, with a possible D match to TRBD2 (5 bases). V lost 6 bases and J lost 2, with 19 bases in between. From germline, CDR1 is SQVTM and CDR2 ANQGSEA. CDR3 length equals 15 residues. The CDR3 DNA reads as TGCAGCGTCCACGCTAGCCGTACAACTCAAGAGACCCAGTACTTC. Its protein is CSVHASRTTQETQYF.

Points on this clone: Within the sample, other DNA sequences also encode this same CDR3. The chain employs TRBV18 and TRBJ2-1; possibly TRBD1 for D (5 bases). Germline-derived CDR1 and CDR2 are KGHSH and LQKENI. CDR3 length: 12 residues. V shed 3 bases and J shed 10 bases, with 10 bases lying between them. The CDR3 here is CASSPDSREQFF. CDR3 bases: TGTGCCAGCTCACCCGACAGTAGGGAGCAGTTCTTC.

V gene TRBV6-4 combines with J gene TRBJ1-1; D is ambiguous. V lost 3 bases and J 1 base, leaving 6 bases between the germline ends. The CDR3 is 13 amino acids. Germline V CDR1 and CDR2: MRHNA, SNTAGT. In DNA form, the CDR3 reads TGTGCCAGCAGTGAGGACGGGAACACTGAAGCTTTCTTT. Its translation is CASSEDGNTEAFF.

The chain recombines TRBV30 with TRBJ1-1, with D unclear. This CDR3 is built from 11 residues. V dropped 4 bases and J dropped 11 bases, with 14 bases sitting between them. CDR1 is GTSNPN, CDR2 SVGIG, per germline (reference sequence). CDR3 bases: TGTGCCTGGAACTCTGGGGTGGGGGCTTTCTTT. Translating gives CAWNSGVGAFF.

The chain links TRBV5-1 to TRBJ2-2; D remains unclear. V lost 4 bases, J lost 6 bases, and 10 bases lay in between. The CDR3 is 13 amino acids. Germline V gene data show CDR1 as SGHRS and CDR2 as YFSETQ. In DNA form, the CDR3 reads TGCGCCAGCAGCCGCGTAGGGCCCGGGGAGCTGTTTTTT. Protein: CASSRVGPGELFF.

This chain uses TRBV7-9 with TRBJ2-4; 9 nucleotides agree with TRBD2. CDR3 length: 13 residues. CDR1 SEHNR and CDR2 FQNEAQ come from the germline V gene (reference sequence). V was pared by 4 bases and J by 7 bases, with 2 bases of the junction left unmatched. CDR3 DNA sequence: TGTGCCAGCAGCTCGGGGACTAGCAACATTCAGTACTTC. It is translated as CASSSGTSNIQYF.

This clone was picked up a small number of times. The chain has TRBV9 and TRBJ1-3; 7 bases match TRBD1. Per the germline V gene, CDR1 is SGDLS and CDR2 is YYNGEE. The length of the CDR3 is 14 residues. The junction had 4 bases not matched to a gene; V was cut back by 2 bases and J by 5 bases. CDR3: CASSVQTGRNTIYF. The DNA for the CDR3 is TGTGCCAGCAGCGTCCAGACAGGGAGAAACACCATATATTTT.